This entry lists 27 T cell receptor beta chains sequenced from one sample in a study of shared clonotypes between healthy human individuals. Produced via immunoSEQ multiplex PCR; TCRdb's table is partial and in-frame only. The table records under 2.5 million clones, 85% to 95% of them present only once. Material: naive CD4+ T cells from PBMCs. Subset reported: CD45RA+ positively selected. Receptors were obtained from a man aged 18 to 29 in good health. Some clones in this sample may be carry-over from other donors' samples.

J is TRBJ2-3 and V is TRBV5-6, with D unclear. Per germline, CDR1 SGHDT and CDR2 YYEEEE. V was pared by 4 bases and J by 2 bases, with 11 bases between. The CDR3 runs to 14 residues. The CDR3 loop reads CASSKRPVTDTQYF. As DNA, the CDR3 is TGTGCCAGCAGCAAGAGACCAGTCACAGATACGCAGTATTTT. The whole variable domain, remainder taken from reference TRBV5-6 and TRBJ2-3, is DAGVTQSPTHLIKTRGQQVTLRCSPKSGHDTVSWYQQALGQGPQFIFQYYEEEERQRGNFPDRFSGHQFPNYSSELNVNALLLGDSALYLCASSKRPVTDTQYFGPGTRLTVL.

The V and J genes are TRBV5-1 and TRBJ2-1; D not certain. The germline gives CDR1 SGHRS, CDR2 YFSETQ. V shed 3 bases and J shed 8 bases, with 9 bases lying between them. The length of the CDR3 is 12 residues. Here the CDR3 reads CASSWTEHEQFF. The CDR3 nucleotides are TGCGCCAGCAGCTGGACGGAACATGAGCAGTTCTTC.

V is TRBV18 and J is TRBJ1-5; D remains unclear. Trimming cost V 3 bases and J 6 bases, with 12 bases left between them. The CDR3 consists of 14 residues. The germline V gene encodes CDR1 KGHSH and CDR2 LQKENI. Written as DNA, the CDR3 is TGTGCCAGCTCACCTAAGGAGGGTGTTCAGCCCCAGCATTTT. It encodes CASSPKEGVQPQHF.

Only one count was recorded for this clone. The CDR3 protein is CASSLFRLNSNQPQHF. CDR3 DNA sequence: TGTGCCAGCAGTTTATTCAGGCTGAATAGCAATCAGCCCCAGCATTTT. V is TRBV28 and J is TRBJ1-5; the D is unclear. The V gene's germline CDR1 is MDHEN and CDR2 SYDVKM. The CDR3 consists of 16 residues. The V and J ends lost 1 base and 0 bases respectively, with 10 bases between them.

In the case of this clone: Other DNA sequences in the same sample also yield this CDR3. The chain is built from TRBV28 and TRBJ2-7; D is uncertain. The CDR3 runs 11 residues. Germline V gene lookup returns CDR1 MDHEN and CDR2 SYDVKM. With 5 bases removed from V and 4 bases from J, the gap between germline ends came to 6 bases. CDR3 nucleotides: TGTGCCAGCAGTCCAAGATACGAGCAGTACTTC. Protein product: CASSPRYEQYF.

The chain recombines TRBV28 with TRBJ1-1; D remains ambiguous. Germline V gene sequence: CDR1 MDHEN, CDR2 SYDVKM. This CDR3 has 16 amino acids. Trimming removed 6 bases at V and 5 bases at J, with 22 bases between. CDR3 amino acids: CASRQGGIQPGTEAFF. The CDR3 DNA reads as TGTGCCAGCAGACAAGGCGGTATCCAACCGGGGACTGAAGCTTTCTTT.

The chain carries TRBV4-1 and TRBJ2-1, with D unclear. The CDR3 spans 15 residues. With 1 base removed from V and 6 bases from J, the gap between germline ends came to 13 bases. Per the germline V gene, CDR1 is MGHRA and CDR2 is YSYEKL. CDR3 DNA: TGCGCCAGCAGCCAAGGCCAGGTGGTGGCCAATGAGCAGTTCTTC. It codes for CASSQGQVVANEQFF.

The chain combines TRBV28 with TRBJ2-3, with 9 bases identical to TRBD2. CDR1 MDHEN and CDR2 SYDVKM come from the germline V gene. This CDR3 comprises 13 residues. V was clipped by 4 bases and J by 6 bases; unmatched bases: 2. The CDR3 DNA is TGTGCCAGCAGTTGGACTAGCGTTGATACGCAGTATTTT. Translated, it gives CASSWTSVDTQYF.

The DNA of the CDR3 is TGTGCCAGCAGTGTCCCTGGGGCAGATACGCAGTATTTT. Encoded protein: CASSVPGADTQYF. The chain is built from TRBV25-1 and TRBJ2-3; D remains unclear. The germline CDR1 and CDR2 sequences are MGHDK and SYGVNS. Trimming took 4 bases from V and 4 from J, leaving 9 bases between them. The CDR3 spans 13 residues. The full variable domain, rest sourced from reference TRBV25-1 and TRBJ2-3, is EADIYQTPRYLVIGTGKKITLECSQTMGHDKMYWYQQDPGMELHLIHYSYGVNSTEKGDLSSESTVSRIRTEHFPLTLESARPSHTSQYLCASSVPGADTQYFGPGTRLTVL.

This rearrangement joins TRBV7-9 to TRBJ1-2, with 7 bases lining up with TRBD1. CDR3 length equals 15 residues. The junction had 8 bases not matched to a gene; V was cut back by 5 bases and J by 2 bases. CDR1 SEHNR and CDR2 FQNEAQ come from the germline V gene (reference sequence). The CDR3 coding sequence is TGTGCCAGCAGCCCACTACAGGGGAGAAACTATGGCTACACCTTC. This sequence encodes CASSPLQGRNYGYTF.

The V and J genes are TRBV5-1 and TRBJ1-1; tentative D call: TRBD1 (6 bases). The V end was cut by 0 bases, the J end by 3 bases, with 15 bases between. Germline CDR1 reads SGHRS; CDR2 reads YFSETQ. The CDR3 extends over 16 amino acids. Written as DNA, the CDR3 is TGCGCCAGCAGCTTGGGTTCAACAGGGCTGCACACTGAAGCTTTCTTT. This encodes CASSLGSTGLHTEAFF.

As to this clone: Other nucleotide sequences from this sample produce the same CDR3. The chain joins TRBV28 to TRBJ1-2; the D gene is possibly TRBD1 (5 bases). This CDR3 is 12 amino acids long. Germline lookup yields CDR1 MDHEN and CDR2 SYDVKM. Trimming removed 2 bases at V and 8 bases at J, with 9 bases between. The CDR3 sequence: CASSLGGDGYTF. As DNA, the CDR3 is TGTGCCAGCAGTTTAGGAGGGGACGGCTACACCTTC.

This clone was picked up one time. This chain connects TRBV28 to TRBJ2-5; 10 nucleotides align to TRBD1. This CDR3 comprises 16 residues. V lost 4 bases, J lost 5 bases, and 10 bases stayed unmatched. The germline V gene encodes CDR1 MDHEN and CDR2 SYDVKM. This chain's CDR3 is CASSSPHDRGLETQYF. In nucleotides, the CDR3 is TGTGCCAGCAGTTCGCCTCACGACAGGGGGCTTGAGACCCAGTACTTC.

The table lists this clone with a few counts. This chain uses TRBV4-2 with TRBJ1-1; D ambiguous. There are 13 residues in the CDR3. V was clipped by 1 base and J by 1 base, with 4 bases between them. Germline CDR1 LGHNA, CDR2 YNFKEQ. The CDR3: CASSQVGNTEAFF. The CDR3 DNA reads TGTGCCAGCAGCCAAGTCGGGAACACTGAAGCTTTCTTT.

CDR3: CASSGRDRAAAGANVLTF. For the CDR3, the DNA is TGTGCCAGCAGCGGCCGGGACAGGGCCGCAGCTGGGGCCAACGTCCTGACTTTC. The genes are TRBV7-9 and TRBJ2-6, with 9 bases aligning to TRBD1. Germline values: CDR1 SEHNR, CDR2 FQNEAQ (reference sequence). The CDR3 length is 18 residues. V was clipped by 5 bases and J by 2 bases; unmatched bases: 10.

The chain is built from TRBV6-5 and TRBJ2-1, with 13 bases aligning to TRBD2. The CDR3 length is 14 residues. V shed 4 bases, J shed 14 bases, and the junction held 8 bases outside the gene matches. CDR1 is MNHEY and CDR2 is SVGAGI in the germline V gene. The CDR3 coding sequence is TGTGCCAGCAGTTTTCCGGGGACTAGCGGGATAAAGTTCTTC. Translated: CASSFPGTSGIKFF.

For the CDR3, the DNA is TGCGCCAGCAGCTTGGTAGGCGGCGGGAACGGCGAGCTGTTTTTT. Its protein is CASSLVGGGNGELFF. This chain joins TRBV5-1 and TRBJ2-2; tentatively, D is TRBD2 (6 bases). This CDR3 region has 15 residues. Germline-derived CDR1 and CDR2 are SGHRS and YFSETQ. Trimming stripped 0 bases from V and 11 bases from J, with 17 bases between. Using reference TRBV5-1 and TRBJ2-2 for the parts outside the CDR3, the full variable domain is KAGVTQTPRYLIKTRGQQVTLSCSPISGHRSVSWYQQTPGQGLQFLFEYFSETQRNKGNFPGRFSGRQFSNSRSEMNVSTLELGDSALYLCASSLVGGGNGELFFGEGSRLTVL.

The chain uses TRBV30 and TRBJ2-1; 13 nucleotides line up with TRBD2. With 3 bases clipped from V and 7 bases from J, the junction kept 6 bases outside the gene matches. This CDR3 spans 15 amino acids. Germline CDR1 is GTSNPN and CDR2 is SVGIG (reference sequence). CDR3 bases: TGTGCCTGGAGATTGACTAGCGGGAGGTCGAATGAGCAGTTCTTC. This codes for CAWRLTSGRSNEQFF.

On this clone: Other DNA sequences from this sample encode an identical CDR3 as well. V usage is TRBV27 and J usage is TRBJ2-3, with D perhaps TRBD1 (5 bases). Germline V gene sequence: CDR1 MNHEY, CDR2 SMNVEV (reference sequence). V lost 1 base to trimming and J lost 4 bases, with 6 bases between them. The CDR3 contains 13 residues. The CDR3 is CASSLWGADTQYF. The CDR3 coding sequence is TGTGCCAGCAGTTTATGGGGCGCAGATACGCAGTATTTT.

The chain uses TRBV2 and TRBJ1-1; no definite D call. Germline V lookup: CDR1 SNHLY, CDR2 FYNNEI. The ends were cut back, 10 bases at V and 3 bases at J, with 9 bases in the middle. This CDR3 region has 11 residues. The CDR3 reads CATGLHTEAFF. CDR3 sequence (DNA): TGTGCCACAGGACTGCACACTGAAGCTTTCTTT.

This clone was seen a single time. The chain employs TRBV5-1 and TRBJ2-1, with D unclear. V lost 4 bases, J lost 10 bases, and 15 bases lay in between. Germline values: CDR1 SGHRS, CDR2 YFSETQ. The CDR3 sequence is 13 residues long. The CDR3 nucleotides are TGCGCCAGCAGCCCAGAGAATAGGATCGAGCAGTTCTTC. Translated, it gives CASSPENRIEQFF. Full variable domain (remainder filled in from reference TRBV5-1 and TRBJ2-1): KAGVTQTPRYLIKTRGQQVTLSCSPISGHRSVSWYQQTPGQGLQFLFEYFSETQRNKGNFPGRFSGRQFSNSRSEMNVSTLELGDSALYLCASSPENRIEQFFGPGTRLTVL.

This chain joins TRBV30 and TRBJ2-7; D is unresolved. Trimming cost V 4 bases and J 2 bases, with 12 bases left between them. The CDR3 extends over 13 amino acids. Germline V gives CDR1 GTSNPN, CDR2 SVGIG (reference sequence). Here the CDR3 reads CAWTSLGTYEQYF. CDR3 sequence (DNA): TGTGCCTGGACGTCGCTGGGAACCTACGAGCAGTACTTC.

The chain has TRBV28 and TRBJ2-1; TRBD2 agrees at 12 bases. Germline V CDR1 and CDR2: MDHEN, SYDVKM. This CDR3 contains 14 residues. V trimming: 8 bases; J trimming: 7 bases; junction bases outside the gene matches: 6. This CDR3 is CASETSGRLNEQFF. CDR3 sequence (DNA): TGTGCCAGCGAAACTAGCGGGAGGTTGAATGAGCAGTTCTTC.

A remark on this clone: Additional DNA sequences in this sample encode the identical CDR3. This rearrangement joins TRBV4-2 to TRBJ2-7; TRBD1 aligns across 8 bases. This CDR3 is built from 13 residues. Germline CDR1 reads LGHNA; CDR2 reads YNFKEQ. The V gene end was trimmed by 4 bases and the J gene end by 1 base; junction bases not matched to a gene: 0. CDR3 nucleotides: TGTGCCAGCAGCCGGGACAGGTCCTACGAGCAGTACTTC. This translates into CASSRDRSYEQYF.

The J gene is TRBJ2-1, the V gene TRBV9; 12 nucleotides match TRBD2. This CDR3 comprises 15 residues. J was trimmed by 5 bases and V by 5 bases; bases with no gene match: 5. Germline V gives CDR1 SGDLS, CDR2 YYNGEE. The CDR3 DNA follows: TGTGCCAGCAGTTCTAGCGGGAGGGCCGACAATGAGCAGTTCTTC. Translating gives CASSSSGRADNEQFF.

The rearrangement uses TRBV9 and TRBJ2-7; TRBD1 matches at 7 bases. Germline CDR1 SGDLS, CDR2 YYNGEE. V shed 4 bases, J shed 2 bases, and the junction held 6 bases outside the gene matches. The CDR3 totals 14 residues. The CDR3 sequence: CASSSQGSAYEQYF. CDR3 in DNA: TGTGCCAGCAGCTCACAGGGGTCCGCCTACGAGCAGTACTTC.

The chain links TRBV7-9 to TRBJ1-1; the D gene is possibly TRBD1 (6 bases). The CDR3 has 14 amino acids. The germline CDR1 and CDR2 sequences are SEHNR and FQNEAQ (reference sequence). V lost 8 bases, J lost 6 bases, and 19 bases lay in between. The CDR3 nucleotides are TGTGCCAGCGAGCCTCAAAACAGGGTGCCTGAAGCTTTCTTT. Translation gives CASEPQNRVPEAFF.